Shown below are 20 T cell receptor beta chains from a single sample sequenced in a study of Tregs in tolerant kidney transplant recipients. The data were produced by immunoSEQ multiplex PCR, yet TCRdb's version contains in-frame clones alone and is incomplete. The table lists roughly 99,000 clones, roughly 93% of them singletons, with approximately 0.5% in the top ten. Source: CD4+ T cells from blood, taken before the transplant. The receptors were gathered from a human donor who received a combined kidney and bone marrow transplant.

A single count supports this clone. The CDR3 DNA sequence: TGCGCCAGCAGCCGCGGCCTAGCGGGGGGCCTCAGGGAGCAGTTCTTC. Protein sequence: CASSRGLAGGLREQFF. The chain uses TRBV4-3 and TRBJ2-1, with TRBD2 matching 11 bases. Germline CDR1 and CDR2: LGHNA and YSLEER. With 4 bases clipped from V and 10 bases from J, the junction kept 12 bases outside the gene matches. The CDR3 is made up of 16 amino acids.

This chain uses TRBV5-1 with TRBJ2-1, with D perhaps matching TRBD1 (6 bases). CDR1 SGHRS and CDR2 YFSETQ come from the germline V gene. The CDR3 is made up of 14 amino acids. With 0 bases removed from V and 5 bases from J, the gap between germline ends came to 9 bases. As DNA, the CDR3 is TGCGCCAGCAGCTTGGGGGGGCCTGACAATGAGCAGTTCTTC. It is translated as CASSLGGPDNEQFF.

The chain recombines TRBV2 with TRBJ2-3, with TRBD2 matching 11 bases. V lost 6 bases, J lost 2 bases, and 7 bases stayed unmatched. The germline CDR1 and CDR2 sequences are SNHLY and FYNNEI. The CDR3 spans 16 residues. Written as DNA, the CDR3 is TGTGCCAGCAGCCCGGGACTAGCGGTCGACACAGATACGCAGTATTTT. It encodes CASSPGLAVDTDTQYF.

For the CDR3, the DNA is TGTGCCAGTAGTCTTCGGACATTCAGCGGAAACACCATATATTTT. Translated: CASSLRTFSGNTIYF. J is TRBJ1-3 and V is TRBV19; possible D gene TRBD1, 5 bases. CDR3 length: 15 amino acids. Germline loops: CDR1 LNHDA, CDR2 SQIVND (reference sequence). The V end was cut by 5 bases, the J end by 4 bases, with 15 bases between.

Note on this clone: The same CDR3 can be traced to other DNA sequences in this sample. V gene TRBV7-2 combines with J gene TRBJ1-4; D remains unclear. V was cut by 2 bases and J by 4 bases, with 11 bases left in between. The CDR3 spans 15 residues. CDR1 SGHTA and CDR2 FQGNSA come from the germline V gene. The CDR3 here is CASSLRTALNEKLFF. The DNA of the CDR3 is TGTGCCAGCAGCTTAAGGACTGCTCTTAATGAAAAACTGTTTTTT.

V and J are TRBV10-1 and TRBJ2-7; 8 bases are a match to TRBD1. This CDR3 is built from 14 residues. The germline gives CDR1 WNHNN, CDR2 SYGVQD (reference sequence). The ends lost 6 bases at V and 3 bases at J; junction bases unmatched: 7. CDR3 in DNA: TGCGCCAGCAGCCAGACAGGGGTTGTCTACGAGCAGTACTTC. It encodes CASSQTGVVYEQYF.

This clone was seen just once. The chain employs TRBV5-5 and TRBJ1-1; 8 bases agree with TRBD1. This CDR3 has 15 residues. Germline V lookup: CDR1 SGHKS, CDR2 YYEKEE (reference sequence). The V and J ends lost 6 bases and 7 bases, in that order; junction bases with no gene match: 14. CDR3 residues: CASTKLIGQGIEAFF. DNA of the CDR3: TGTGCCAGCACCAAACTAATCGGACAGGGTATTGAAGCTTTCTTT.

The V and J genes are TRBV6-6 and TRBJ2-5; D is possibly TRBD2 (6 bases). The germline V gene encodes CDR1 MNHNY and CDR2 SVGAGI (reference sequence). The CDR3 covers 15 residues. Trimming took off 0 bases at V and 9 bases at J, with 17 bases between the two ends. CDR3 DNA: TGTGCCAGCAGTTACTCGAAGGGACTTCCCGGGTCCCAGTACTTC. Translated, it gives CASSYSKGLPGSQYF.

The chain uses TRBV9 and TRBJ2-2; possibly TRBD2 for D (6 bases). V lost 0 bases to trimming and J lost 3 bases, with 9 bases between them. The CDR3 sequence is 15 residues long. Germline CDR1 and CDR2: SGDLS and YYNGEE. The DNA of the CDR3 is TGTGCCAGCAGCGTAGCCGGGAGCTACACCGGGGAGCTGTTTTTT. It translates to CASSVAGSYTGELFF. Filled out from reference TRBV9 and TRBJ2-2, the complete variable domain reads DSGVTQTPKHLITATGQRVTLRCSPRSGDLSVYWYQQSLDQGLQFLIQYYNGEERAKGNILERFSAQQFPDLHSELNLSSLELGDSALYFCASSVAGSYTGELFFGEGSRLTVL.

This clone was observed a single time. The V gene is TRBV19, the J gene TRBJ2-3, with a possible D match to TRBD2 (6 bases). Trimming stripped 6 bases from V and 3 bases from J, with 19 bases between. The CDR3 has 16 amino acids. The germline gives CDR1 LNHDA, CDR2 SQIVND (reference sequence). CDR3 loop: CASRTMEGRLTDTQYF. Here the CDR3 DNA reads TGTGCCAGTAGGACTATGGAGGGCAGGCTGACAGATACGCAGTATTTT.

V gene TRBV2 combines with J gene TRBJ1-1; TRBD1 aligns across 9 bases. Germline V gene sequence: CDR1 SNHLY, CDR2 FYNNEI. The CDR3 has 13 residues. After removal of 9 bases from V and 4 bases from J, the junction contained 6 bases not matched to a gene. CDR3 bases: TGTGCCAGGACAGGGGGTCGGGGCACTGAAGCTTTCTTT. It encodes CARTGGRGTEAFF.

In regard to this clone: The sample carries other DNA sequences with the same CDR3. The chain employs TRBV27 and TRBJ2-7; 9 nucleotides line up with TRBD1. The CDR3 has 15 residues. In germline, CDR1 is MNHEY, CDR2 SMNVEV (reference sequence). J lost 1 base, V lost 2 bases, and 3 bases had no gene match. The CDR3 DNA follows: TGTGCCAGCAGTTTACTTGGACAGGGGTCCTACGAGCAGTACTTC. Its translation: CASSLLGQGSYEQYF.

A word on this clone: One end of the junction varies from germline; a read error may be responsible. This chain links TRBV29-1 with TRBJ1-5; D is possibly TRBD1 (6 bases). This CDR3 region has 13 residues. CDR1 is SQVTM, CDR2 ANQGSEA, per germline. CDR3 amino acids: CSVEGGRGQPQHF. The DNA of the CDR3 is TGCAGCGTCGAAGGGGGGAGGGGTCAGCCCCAGCATTTT.

The CDR3, as DNA: TGTGCCAGCAGCGGGGGGCCAAAAGAGACCCAGTACTTC. This gives the protein CASSGGPKETQYF. The chain is built from TRBV9 and TRBJ2-5, with a possible D match to TRBD1 (6 bases). The CDR3 has 13 amino acids. V lost 3 bases, J lost 3 bases, and 9 bases lay in between. Germline-derived CDR1 and CDR2 are SGDLS and YYNGEE.

This clone was seen a few times. The chain combines TRBV4-2 with TRBJ1-5; D possibly corresponds to TRBD1 (6 bases). Trimming removed 6 bases at V and 4 bases at J, with 16 bases between. CDR3 length equals 15 residues. Per germline, CDR1 LGHNA and CDR2 YNFKEQ. The CDR3 nucleotides are TGTGCCAGCAGTCACCTCAGGGGCTGGAATCAGCCCCAGCATTTT. It translates to CASSHLRGWNQPQHF.

The V call is TRBV18, the J call TRBJ2-7, with TRBD2 matching 15 bases. The CDR3 is made up of 15 amino acids. The V segment lost 6 bases and the J segment 7 bases; nucleotides outside the gene matches: 7. Per the germline V gene, CDR1 is KGHSH and CDR2 is LQKENI. The CDR3 DNA sequence: TGTGCCAGCTCTCCGGGACTAGCGGGAGGAGGTGAGCAGTACTTC. Protein: CASSPGLAGGGEQYF.

This chain joins TRBV7-2 and TRBJ2-4; 11 positions agree with TRBD2. V dropped 2 bases and J dropped 7; count of bases not matched to a gene: 7. CDR3 length: 16 amino acids. CDR1 and CDR2 (germline): SGHTA, FQGNSA. CDR3 nucleotides: TGTGCCAGCAGCTTATCGACTAGCGGGATTCTGAACATTCAGTACTTC. It translates to CASSLSTSGILNIQYF. Variable domain in full (rest from reference TRBV7-2 and TRBJ2-4): GAGVSQSPSNKVTEKGKDVELRCDPISGHTALYWYRQSLGQGLEFLIYFQGNSAPDKSGLPSDRFSAERTGGSVSTLTIQRTQQEDSAVYLCASSLSTSGILNIQYFGAGTRLSVL.

The V call is TRBV14, the J call TRBJ2-5; no firm D call. This CDR3 region has 13 residues. Germline V gene data show CDR1 as SGHDN and CDR2 as FVKESK. Trimming took off 0 bases at V and 8 bases at J, with 10 bases between the two ends. The CDR3 region has the DNA TGTGCCAGCAGCCAAGATTGGTTTAGCACCCAGTACTTC. This gives the protein CASSQDWFSTQYF.

This rearrangement joins TRBV19 to TRBJ1-1; 10 bases agree with TRBD1. The CDR3 extends over 16 amino acids. Looked up from germline, CDR1 is LNHDA and CDR2 is SQIVND (reference sequence). Germline trimming cut 8 bases from V and 0 bases from J; bases unmatched to any gene: 9. Here the CDR3 DNA reads TGTGCCAGTGAAAACCGGGACAGGGGAATGAACACTGAAGCTTTCTTT. This gives the protein CASENRDRGMNTEAFF.

This chain joins TRBV9 and TRBJ2-2; maybe TRBD1 (5 bases). The CDR3 has 15 residues. The V and J ends lost 1 base and 4 bases respectively, with 11 bases between them. Germline V gene sequence: CDR1 SGDLS, CDR2 YYNGEE. DNA for the CDR3: TGTGCCAGCAGCGTATTGACAGACCCCACCGGGGAGCTGTTTTTT. As protein: CASSVLTDPTGELFF. The full variable domain, in which reference TRBV9 and TRBJ2-2 provide the parts outside the CDR3, is DSGVTQTPKHLITATGQRVTLRCSPRSGDLSVYWYQQSLDQGLQFLIQYYNGEERAKGNILERFSAQQFPDLHSELNLSSLELGDSALYFCASSVLTDPTGELFFGEGSRLTVL.